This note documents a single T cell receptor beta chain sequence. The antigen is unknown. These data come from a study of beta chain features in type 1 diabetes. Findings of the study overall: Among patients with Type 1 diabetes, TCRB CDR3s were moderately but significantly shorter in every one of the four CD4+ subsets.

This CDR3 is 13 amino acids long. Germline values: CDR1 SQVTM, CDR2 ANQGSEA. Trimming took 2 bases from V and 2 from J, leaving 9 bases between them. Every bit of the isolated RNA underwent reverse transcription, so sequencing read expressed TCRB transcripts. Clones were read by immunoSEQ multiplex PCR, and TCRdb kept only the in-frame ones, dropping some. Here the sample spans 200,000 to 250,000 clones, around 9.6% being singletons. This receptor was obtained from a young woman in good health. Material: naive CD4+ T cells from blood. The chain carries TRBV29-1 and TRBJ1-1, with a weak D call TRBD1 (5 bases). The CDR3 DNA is TGCAGCGTTGAAACAGGTCTAAACACTGAAGCTTTCTTT. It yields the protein CSVETGLNTEAFF.